This T cell receptor (beta chain) appears in the sequencing data of a study of blood T cell repertoires in COVID-19. Germline V gene data show CDR1 as SGHRS and CDR2 as YFSETQ. The CDR3 sequence is 15 residues long. V lost 0 bases and J lost 6; bases outside the gene matches: 4. In the original workflow: Reference gene primers were amplified, and this amplification served to estimate nucleated cell counts. Produced via immunoSEQ multiplex PCR; TCRdb's table is partial and in-frame only. Clone size and V and J calls were adopted from that table, with D and trimming inferred from the DNA. Here the sample spans about 260,000 clones, about 86% being singletons. The study recruited people aged about 18 to 95 years across around 24 US areas.

Sequencing input: PBMCs or T cells enriched from blood (not recorded which). This receptor was obtained from a man younger than 40 with acute COVID-19. The J gene is TRBJ2-1, the V gene TRBV5-1; 9 nucleotides line up with TRBD1. The CDR3 nucleotides read TGCGCCAGCAGCTTGGAGGGGACAGGGATCAATGAGCAGTTCTTC. It specifies CASSLEGTGINEQFF.